Only one count was recorded for the clone carrying this T cell receptor beta chain. The sample belongs to a study of blood T cell repertoires in COVID-19. Study overall: From the United States, Italy and Spain came samples of acute and convalescent COVID-19. T cells, B-cell-depleted T cells, or PBMCs provided the cDNA or gDNA that served as material.

Original processing methods: Quantification of nucleated cells was approximated via reference gene primer amplification. This table comes from immunoSEQ multiplex PCR, and its TCRdb copy is limited to in-frame clones, with some not included. V, J and clone size are those of that table, while D and trimming were read from the DNA. The repertoire consists of 200,000 to 250,000 clones, with around 82% occurring once and the leading ten covering 3.5% to 4%. The CDR3 totals 16 residues. V was trimmed by 0 bases and J by 0 bases, leaving 6 bases between them. Germline V gene data show CDR1 as SGHTA and CDR2 as FQGTGA.

The sequence derives from a woman at least 80 years old with acute or convalescent COVID-19. The sequenced sample was peripheral blood. The chain combines TRBV7-3 with TRBJ2-6; D gene unclear. CDR3 coding DNA: TGTGCCAGCAGCTTAACTGCAGGCTCTGGGGCCAACGTCCTGACTTTC. Translating it yields CASSLTAGSGANVLTF.